These 26 T cell receptor beta chains originate from one sample sequenced in a study of blood T cell repertoires in COVID-19. Clones were sequenced by immunoSEQ multiplex PCR, and TCRdb holds only the in-frame ones, with some missing. Of over 70,000 clones listed, 60% to 85% are singletons. Sequencing was carried out using peripheral blood. Receptor source: a woman aged 80 or over with acute or convalescent COVID-19.

The chain carries TRBV30 and TRBJ2-1, with 10 positions matching TRBD2. Germline CDR1 reads GTSNPN; CDR2 reads SVGIG (reference sequence). The CDR3 extends over 15 amino acids. The CDR3 is CALAGGPRGYNEQFF. In DNA, the CDR3 is TGTGCGTTAGCGGGAGGACCGAGGGGTTACAATGAGCAGTTCTTC.

This rearrangement joins TRBV5-4 to TRBJ2-2, with D possibly TRBD2 on 5 matching bases. V lost 4 bases and J 1 base, leaving 14 bases between the germline ends. Germline values: CDR1 SGHNT, CDR2 YYREEE (reference sequence). The CDR3 contains 16 residues. The CDR3 here is CASSRPGRVNTGELFF. DNA for the CDR3: TGTGCCAGCAGCCGGCCCGGGCGGGTGAACACCGGGGAGCTGTTTTTT. Combining the CDR3 with reference TRBV5-4 and TRBJ2-2 gives the whole variable domain ETGVTQSPTHLIKTRGQQVTLRCSSQSGHNTVSWYQQALGQGPQFIFQYYREEENGRGNFPPRFSGLQFPNYSSELNVNALELDDSALYLCASSRPGRVNTGELFFGEGSRLTVL.

The V gene is TRBV10-3, the J gene TRBJ2-1; no clear D. The ends were cut back, 3 bases at V and 5 bases at J, with 5 bases in the middle. The CDR3 contains 12 residues. CDR1 ENHRY and CDR2 SYGVKD come from the germline V gene. The CDR3 protein is CAISEQNNEQFF. DNA of the CDR3: TGTGCCATCAGTGAACAAAACAATGAGCAGTTCTTC.

This clone came up once. The V and J genes are TRBV19 and TRBJ1-2, with 9 bases identical to TRBD1. Germline-derived CDR1 and CDR2 are LNHDA and SQIVND (reference sequence). After removal of 6 bases from V and 4 bases from J, the junction contained 9 bases not matched to a gene. The CDR3 has 15 amino acids. This CDR3 reads CASRSTGGLPYGYTF. The CDR3 DNA reads as TGTGCCAGTAGGAGTACAGGGGGCCTCCCCTATGGCTACACCTTC.

The CDR3 region has the DNA TGTGCCAGCACGGAGCTAGACACCGGGGAGCTGTTTTTT. As protein: CASTELDTGELFF. This chain joins TRBV2 and TRBJ2-2; no firm D call. V was shortened by 7 bases and J by 3 bases, with 9 bases between the two germline ends. This CDR3 contains 13 residues. In germline, CDR1 is SNHLY, CDR2 FYNNEI.

V and J are TRBV2 and TRBJ2-1; weak D call: TRBD1 (6 bases). Per the germline V gene, CDR1 is SNHLY and CDR2 is FYNNEI. V shed 10 bases and J shed 3 bases, with 16 bases lying between them. The CDR3 loop spans 14 amino acids. The CDR3 region has the DNA TGTGCCACCCGCCGGGACACCGTCTACAATGAGCAGTTCTTC. It specifies CATRRDTVYNEQFF.

This chain connects TRBV7-2 to TRBJ1-1; D not resolved. Germline V gene data show CDR1 as SGHTA and CDR2 as FQGNSA. This CDR3 region has 13 residues. Trimming shortened V by 3 bases and J by 5 bases, and 10 bases separated the two germline ends. CDR3 DNA: TGTGCCAGCAGCTTTCTCGGGAGGACTGAAGCTTTCTTT. Its translation is CASSFLGRTEAFF.

The rearrangement uses TRBV19 and TRBJ1-1, with TRBD1 as a possible D gene (6 bases). The germline V gene encodes CDR1 LNHDA and CDR2 SQIVND (reference sequence). CDR3 size: 13 residues. V was cut by 6 bases and J by 5 bases, with 13 bases left in between. The CDR3: CASSYRVRTEAFF. CDR3 DNA sequence: TGTGCCAGTAGCTACAGGGTAAGGACTGAAGCTTTCTTT. Filled out from reference TRBV19 and TRBJ1-1, the complete variable domain reads DGGITQSPKYLFRKEGQNVTLSCEQNLNHDAMYWYRQDPGQGLRLIYYSQIVNDFQKGDIAEGYSVSREKKESFPLTVTSAQKNPTAFYLCASSYRVRTEAFFGQGTRLTVV.

J is TRBJ1-1 and V is TRBV6-2 or TRBV6-3, with D maybe TRBD1 (6 bases). In germline, CDR1 is MNHEY, CDR2 SVGEGT. V lost 6 bases and J lost 1, with 18 bases in between. The CDR3 has 16 amino acids. CDR3 amino acids: CASSLHRELRNTEAFF. As DNA, the CDR3 is TGTGCCAGCAGCTTACACAGGGAGTTGCGGAACACTGAAGCTTTCTTT.

V gene TRBV28 combines with J gene TRBJ1-2; 9 bases are shared with TRBD1. The CDR3 spans 16 residues. V was pared by 5 bases and J by 5 bases, with 12 bases of the junction left unmatched. Looked up from germline, CDR1 is MDHEN and CDR2 is SYDVKM. The CDR3 sequence: CASSIAGTGSGYGYTF. The CDR3 bases are TGTGCCAGCAGTATAGCCGGGACAGGGAGTGGGTATGGCTACACCTTC.

This clone appeared once. This chain uses TRBV24-1 with TRBJ2-7; possibly TRBD2 for D (5 bases). The length of the CDR3 is 13 residues. Germline CDR1 is KGHDR and CDR2 is SFDVKD. V lost 1 base and J 7 bases, leaving 10 bases between the germline ends. CDR3 nucleotide sequence: TGTGCCACCAGTGATTTCGGGGAGAGGGAGCAGTACTTC. Its protein product is CATSDFGEREQYF.

The chain joins TRBV3-1 (or the pseudogene TRBV3-2) to TRBJ2-4, with D possibly being TRBD1 (5 bases). The CDR3 sequence is 13 residues long. V gave up 4 bases and J gave up 8 bases, with 12 bases separating them. Germline lookup yields CDR1 LGHDT and CDR2 YNNKEL (reference sequence). The CDR3 DNA reads TGTGCCAGCAGCCTGCAGGGTTTGGACATTCAGTACTTC. Translation: CASSLQGLDIQYF.

This clone was found once. The rearrangement uses TRBV7-2 and TRBJ2-3; 13 nucleotides agree with TRBD2. The CDR3 consists of 15 residues. V lost 3 bases and J lost 5; bases outside the gene matches: 2. Germline loops: CDR1 SGHTA, CDR2 FQGNSA. DNA for the CDR3: TGTGCCAGCAGCTTGGGACTAGCGGGGAGAGATACGCAGTATTTT. Amino acid sequence: CASSLGLAGRDTQYF.

This clone was recorded many times. The chain carries TRBV4-1 and TRBJ2-7; 9 nucleotides align to TRBD1. CDR3 length: 15 residues. In germline, CDR1 is MGHRA, CDR2 YSYEKL. V lost 5 bases to trimming and J lost 2 bases; unmatched junction nucleotides: 7. CDR3 nucleotides: TGCGCCAGCAGCACTTACAGGGGGCGGGCCTACGAGCAGTACTTC. Amino acid sequence: CASSTYRGRAYEQYF.

V is TRBV9 and J is TRBJ1-3; TRBD1 matches at 8 bases. CDR3 length: 16 residues. The V gene's germline CDR1 is SGDLS and CDR2 YYNGEE. V shed 4 bases and J 0 bases; nucleotides not matched to a gene: 6. As DNA, the CDR3 is TGTGCCAGCAGCCCGGGACAGGCCCTCTCTGGAAACACCATATATTTT. As protein: CASSPGQALSGNTIYF.

This clone was seen a single time. The chain combines TRBV5-4 with TRBJ1-1; D unclear. Germline CDR1 reads SGHNT; CDR2 reads YYREEE (reference sequence). The ends were cut back, 3 bases at V and 8 bases at J, with 17 bases in the middle. This CDR3 comprises 14 residues. The CDR3 DNA reads as TGTGCCAGCAGCTCACCTTCCCCCACTAAGGAAGCTTTCTTT. Translation gives CASSSPSPTKEAFF. Supplemented by reference TRBV5-4 and TRBJ1-1, the full variable domain reads ETGVTQSPTHLIKTRGQQVTLRCSSQSGHNTVSWYQQALGQGPQFIFQYYREEENGRGNFPPRFSGLQFPNYSSELNVNALELDDSALYLCASSSPSPTKEAFFGQGTRLTVV.

The chain links TRBV6-2 or TRBV6-3 to TRBJ1-1, with D possibly being TRBD1 (6 bases). Trimming shortened V by 2 bases and J by 1 base, and 11 bases separated the two germline ends. The CDR3 contains 15 residues. CDR1 and CDR2 from the germline V gene are MNHEY and SVGEGT. The CDR3 bases are TGTGCCAGCAGTTACACAGGGAGGGGGAACACTGAAGCTTTCTTT. Protein: CASSYTGRGNTEAFF.

V gene TRBV6-5 combines with J gene TRBJ2-6; TRBD1 might be the D (6 bases). There are 15 residues in the CDR3. Deletions cut 5 bases from V and 0 bases from J, with 8 bases between. Germline V gives CDR1 MNHEY, CDR2 SVGAGI. This CDR3 reads CASSLQGSGANVLTF. CDR3 DNA: TGTGCCAGCAGTCTACAGGGCTCTGGGGCCAACGTCCTGACTTTC.

The chain employs TRBV6-2 or TRBV6-3 and TRBJ1-2; weak D call: TRBD1 (6 bases). Trimming took 5 bases from V and 9 from J, leaving 10 bases between them. The CDR3 contains 11 residues. Germline lookup yields CDR1 MNHEY and CDR2 SVGEGT. The CDR3 DNA reads as TGTGCCAGCAGTCCCAGGGGAAGCTACACCTTC. Translation gives CASSPRGSYTF.

The V and J genes are TRBV30 and TRBJ2-6; D remains unclear. Germline-derived CDR1 and CDR2 are GTSNPN and SVGIG (reference sequence). The CDR3 is 13 residues long. V was shortened by 3 bases and J by 2 bases, with 5 bases between the two germline ends. The CDR3 DNA reads TGTGCCTGGAGGCAGACTGGGGCCAACGTCCTGACTTTC. It codes for CAWRQTGANVLTF.

The chain carries TRBV18 and TRBJ2-1; D remains ambiguous. Germline V CDR1 and CDR2: KGHSH, LQKENI. Deletions cut 3 bases from V and 4 bases from J, with 13 bases between. CDR3 size: 15 residues. The CDR3 protein is CASSPASRSYNEQFF. The DNA for the CDR3 is TGTGCCAGCTCACCGGCTTCCAGGTCATACAATGAGCAGTTCTTC.

This clone has just a few counts. The rearrangement uses TRBV5-8 and TRBJ1-1, with TRBD1 as a possible D gene (5 bases). Looked up from germline, CDR1 is SGHTS and CDR2 is YDEGEE. The CDR3 covers 14 residues. Trimming took 1 base from V and 0 from J, leaving 7 bases between them. CDR3 region: CASSLPTVNTEAFF. The DNA of the CDR3 is TGTGCCAGCAGCTTGCCGACAGTGAACACTGAAGCTTTCTTT.

J is TRBJ2-3 and V is TRBV4-1; the match to TRBD2 covers 12 bases. The V gene end was trimmed by 1 base and the J gene end by 4 bases; junction bases not matched to a gene: 12. Germline V CDR1 and CDR2: MGHRA, YSYEKL. The CDR3 covers 19 residues. CDR3 loop: CASSQAGLAGGPGADTQYF. CDR3 nucleotide sequence: TGCGCCAGCAGCCAAGCGGGGCTAGCGGGAGGGCCGGGGGCAGATACGCAGTATTTT.

The chain is built from TRBV19 and TRBJ2-1; 12 bases map to TRBD2. The germline V gene encodes CDR1 LNHDA and CDR2 SQIVND (reference sequence). This CDR3 has 15 amino acids. V gave up 6 bases and J gave up 9 bases; unmatched junction bases: 9. CDR3 nucleotide sequence: TGTGCCAGTAGCCCTCTAGCGGGAGGGCGCGGTGAGCAGTTCTTC. This translates into CASSPLAGGRGEQFF.

This clone was seen more than once but under ten times. The chain couples TRBV10-2 to TRBJ2-5; unclear D gene. V was cut by 8 bases and J by 5 bases, with 12 bases left in between. This CDR3 has 12 residues. Germline V lookup: CDR1 WSHSY, CDR2 SAAADI. The CDR3 reads CASGQLSETQYF. CDR3 nucleotide sequence: TGCGCCAGCGGGCAGCTGTCGGAGACCCAGTACTTC.

This chain joins TRBV19 and TRBJ1-1, with no clear D. V was clipped by 8 bases and J by 7 bases, with 17 bases between them. The germline CDR1 and CDR2 sequences are LNHDA and SQIVND (reference sequence). CDR3 length equals 13 residues. CDR3 in amino acids: CASSLRGGDEAFF. The CDR3 coding sequence is TGTGCCAGTTCCCTCCGGGGTGGGGATGAAGCTTTCTTT.